The next 23 T cell receptor beta chains were all read from a single sample in a study of T cell responses to AZD1222 COVID-19 vaccine (dated by TCRdb to about 2021). The time point label, read with the paper, signifies: baseline before first vaccination. The treatment or condition tag for this specimen amounts to: meningococcal conjugate vaccine given as trial control. Libraries were prepared through the immunoSEQ multiplex PCR assay. TCRdb stores this immuneACCESS table with in-frame sequences only. Part of the clones is absent; in the studies checked, under half of the shortfall reflects unresolved V genes, and no reason is known for the rest. Across this sample there are about 150,000 clones, with about 86% seen only once. The ten largest clones represent 5.5% to 6% of the sample. The specimen comprised peripheral blood, sampled on day 0 of MenACWY control vaccination. The origin of the receptors is an adult in good health.

The chain couples TRBV11-2 to TRBJ2-1; D may be TRBD1 or TRBD2 (5 bases each). Germline V CDR1 and CDR2: SGHAT, FQNNGV. The V end was cut by 5 bases, the J end by 6 bases, with 17 bases between. The CDR3 has 15 residues. The CDR3 DNA is TGTGCCAGCAGCCTGATCACGGGGCGGGTCAATGAGCAGTTCTTC. This encodes CASSLITGRVNEQFF.

This CDR3 reads CASSLVAGAIYEQYV. In DNA form, the CDR3 reads TGTGCCAGCAGCTTGGTAGCGGGGGCAATATACGAGCAGTACGTC. V is TRBV5-8 and J is TRBJ2-7; TRBD2 matches 9 bases. CDR3 size: 15 residues. CDR1 and CDR2 (germline): SGHTS, YDEGEE. V shed 0 bases and J 4 bases; nucleotides not matched to a gene: 5.

This clone was seen only a few times. CDR3 residues: CASTAGVSGNTIYF. The CDR3 DNA follows: TGTGCCAGCACGGCCGGCGTCTCTGGAAACACCATATATTTT. The chain joins TRBV6-5 to TRBJ1-3; D is ambiguous. V was shortened by 7 bases and J by 0 bases, with 10 bases between the two germline ends. The CDR3 is made up of 14 amino acids. Germline assignment: CDR1 MNHEY and CDR2 SVGAGI.

The V call is TRBV27, the J call TRBJ2-7; TRBD1 matches 7 bases. Looked up from germline, CDR1 is MNHEY and CDR2 is SMNVEV (reference sequence). The CDR3 is made up of 13 amino acids. V trimming: 6 bases; J trimming: 4 bases; junction bases outside the gene matches: 6. CDR3 coding DNA: TGTGCCAGCAGGACAGGGACGGCTTACGAGCAGTACTTC. Translated: CASRTGTAYEQYF.

V and J are TRBV6-5 and TRBJ1-4, with TRBD1 matching over 7 bases. Germline values: CDR1 MNHEY, CDR2 SVGAGI. Trimming took 7 bases from V and 8 from J; bases not matched to a gene: 10. The CDR3 length is 14 residues. The CDR3 nucleotides are TGTGCCAGCACCAGACAGGGTTCTAGGGAAAAACTGTTTTTT. It encodes CASTRQGSREKLFF.

Only a few counts were recorded for this clone. The chain recombines TRBV3-1 (or the pseudogene TRBV3-2) with TRBJ1-3; 7 nucleotides agree with TRBD1. CDR3 length: 15 amino acids. Germline V gene lookup returns CDR1 LGHDT and CDR2 YNNKEL (reference sequence). V lost 6 bases to trimming and J lost 0 bases; unmatched junction nucleotides: 5. The CDR3 loop reads CASSWDSDSGNTIYF. CDR3 sequence (DNA): TGTGCCAGCAGTTGGGACAGTGACTCTGGAAACACCATATATTTT.

The chain couples TRBV28 to TRBJ2-7; TRBD1 is a possible D gene (5 bases). Germline CDR1 is MDHEN and CDR2 is SYDVKM. V was cut by 6 bases and J by 3 bases, with 18 bases left in between. This CDR3 spans 15 amino acids. In DNA form, the CDR3 reads TGTGCCAGCAGGCCTCAGGGAACGTGGAACTACGAGCAGTACGTC. Protein: CASRPQGTWNYEQYV.

The V gene is TRBV4-1, the J gene TRBJ2-1; 9 positions match TRBD2. Germline V CDR1 and CDR2: MGHRA, YSYEKL. This CDR3 comprises 16 residues. The ends lost 1 base at V and 5 bases at J; junction bases unmatched: 6. As DNA, the CDR3 is TGCGCCAGCAGCCAAGCTAGCGGGGTGGGACACAATGAGCAGTTCTTC. It yields the protein CASSQASGVGHNEQFF.

V and J are TRBV7-6 and TRBJ2-3, with TRBD2 as a possible D gene (6 bases). The CDR3 is made up of 16 amino acids. The germline CDR1 and CDR2 sequences are SGHVS and FNYEAQ. The V and J ends lost 1 base and 1 base respectively, with 12 bases between them. CDR3 bases: TGTGCCAGCAGCTTAGGTCCCCCGGGAGGCACAGATACGCAGTATTTT. This translates into CASSLGPPGGTDTQYF. The variable domain in full, with the rest retrieved from reference TRBV7-6 and TRBJ2-3, is GAGVSQSPRYKVTKRGQDVALRCDPISGHVSLYWYRQALGQGPEFLTYFNYEAQQDKSGLPNDRFSAERPEGSISTLTIQRTEQRDSAMYRCASSLGPPGGTDTQYFGPGTRLTVL.

The chain carries TRBV4-1 and TRBJ1-2; 7 nucleotides line up with TRBD1. Germline V gene lookup returns CDR1 MGHRA and CDR2 YSYEKL. V was pared by 3 bases and J by 2 bases, with 3 bases of the junction left unmatched. The CDR3 sequence is 14 residues long. The DNA for the CDR3 is TGCGCCAGCAGCCAGGCGACAGGGAACTATGGCTACACCTTC. It codes for CASSQATGNYGYTF.

For the CDR3, the DNA is TGTGCCAGCAGCCCCGGTGGGGTGAACACTGAAGCTTTCTTT. Protein: CASSPGGVNTEAFF. J is TRBJ1-1 and V is TRBV5-4, with D hard to call. The ends were cut back, 4 bases at V and 0 bases at J, with 10 bases in the middle. Germline V lookup: CDR1 SGHNT, CDR2 YYREEE (reference sequence). The CDR3 is 14 residues long.

The gene calls are TRBV28 and TRBJ1-2; perhaps TRBD1 as D (6 bases). Germline lookup yields CDR1 MDHEN and CDR2 SYDVKM. V was trimmed by 2 bases and J by 7 bases, leaving 8 bases between them. CDR3 length equals 12 residues. CDR3 sequence (DNA): TGTGCCAGCAGTTTACGACAGGTTGGCTACACCTTC. This codes for CASSLRQVGYTF.

The V gene is TRBV5-5, the J gene TRBJ1-1; weak D call: TRBD1 (5 bases). V shed 0 bases and J shed 1 base, with 13 bases lying between them. This CDR3 is built from 16 residues. CDR1 and CDR2 from the germline V gene are SGHKS and YYEKEE (reference sequence). CDR3 nucleotides: TGTGCCAGCAGCTTGGTAGGGCAGGGCCCGAACACTGAAGCTTTCTTT. Translated: CASSLVGQGPNTEAFF.

V gene TRBV28 combines with J gene TRBJ1-2; the D gene is possibly TRBD1 (5 bases). Trimming left V 6 bases short and J 5 bases short, with 19 bases between. The CDR3 contains 15 residues. Germline CDR1 and CDR2: MDHEN and SYDVKM. The CDR3 sequence: CASSSPGEGGYGYTF. As DNA, the CDR3 is TGTGCCAGCAGCTCACCGGGGGAGGGCGGGTATGGCTACACCTTC.

V is TRBV12-3 or TRBV12-4 and J is TRBJ2-1; 7 bases fit TRBD1. The J segment lost 12 bases and the V segment lost 5 bases, leaving 4 bases of the junction unmatched. This CDR3 comprises 11 residues. For the CDR3, the DNA is TGTGCCAGCAGTAAGAACAGGGGGCAGTTCTTC. This encodes CASSKNRGQFF.

The chain combines TRBV3-1 (or the pseudogene TRBV3-2) with TRBJ2-1; perhaps TRBD1 as D (6 bases). V was shortened by 0 bases and J by 6 bases, with 12 bases between the two germline ends. Germline CDR1 is LGHDT and CDR2 is YNNKEL (reference sequence). There are 15 residues in the CDR3. The CDR3, as DNA: TGTGCCAGCAGCCAAGATTCAGGGGAGCTCAATGAGCAGTTCTTC. This sequence encodes CASSQDSGELNEQFF.

This clone was seen only a few times. The chain links TRBV29-1 to TRBJ1-2; perhaps TRBD1 as D (5 bases). This CDR3 has 14 residues. V gave up 5 bases and J gave up 6 bases, with 19 bases separating them. From germline, CDR1 is SQVTM and CDR2 ANQGSEA. CDR3 DNA: TGCAGCGTTTCTTTTAGGGAACAGGCCCATGGCTACACCTTC. It specifies CSVSFREQAHGYTF. Full variable domain (outside the CDR3, taken from reference TRBV29-1 and TRBJ1-2): SAVISQKPSRDICQRGTSLTIQCQVDSQVTMMFWYRQQPGQSLTLIATANQGSEATYESGFVIDKFPISRPNLTFSTLTVSNMSPEDSSIYLCSVSFREQAHGYTFGSGTRLTVV.

This clone was detected only a few times. The V and J genes are TRBV11-2 and TRBJ1-3; D call uncertain. The CDR3 covers 16 residues. Germline V lookup: CDR1 SGHAT, CDR2 FQNNGV. V was shortened by 1 base and J by 1 base, with 11 bases between the two germline ends. CDR3 in amino acids: CASSLATRGSGNTIYF. CDR3 coding DNA: TGTGCCAGCAGCTTAGCGACCCGTGGATCTGGAAACACCATATATTTT.

The chain carries TRBV7-6 and TRBJ2-3, with 8 bases fitting TRBD2. The V and J ends lost 1 base and 0 bases, in that order; junction bases with no gene match: 3. This CDR3 comprises 16 residues. Germline values: CDR1 SGHVS, CDR2 FNYEAQ. The CDR3 is CASSLGAGGSTDTQYF. CDR3 in DNA: TGTGCCAGCAGCTTAGGCGCGGGAGGTAGCACAGATACGCAGTATTTT.

The sample holds a few counts of this clone. The V and J genes are TRBV24-1 and TRBJ2-1, with D perhaps TRBD1 or TRBD2 (5 bases each). The length of the CDR3 is 15 residues. Trimming removed 1 base from V and 13 bases from J, with 19 bases in between. Germline lookup yields CDR1 KGHDR and CDR2 SFDVKD. The CDR3 bases are TGTGCCACCAGTGATTTTAGGGAGAGGGGAAAGGTTCAGTTCTTC. Its translation is CATSDFRERGKVQFF.

The gene calls are TRBV24-1 and TRBJ2-1; 10 positions agree with TRBD1. CDR1 and CDR2 from the germline V gene are KGHDR and SFDVKD. The CDR3 has 17 amino acids. The J segment lost 6 bases and the V segment lost 0 bases, leaving 7 bases of the junction unmatched. This chain's CDR3 is CATSDLQTGGAGNEQFF. The CDR3 DNA follows: TGTGCCACCAGTGATTTGCAGACAGGGGGCGCAGGCAATGAGCAGTTCTTC.

This chain uses TRBV4-2 with TRBJ1-5, with D maybe TRBD1 (6 bases). V was clipped by 1 base and J by 7 bases, with 17 bases between them. Germline V gene lookup returns CDR1 LGHNA and CDR2 YNFKEQ. This CDR3 is built from 16 residues. The CDR3 protein is CASSQVARGSLQPQHF. DNA for the CDR3: TGTGCCAGCAGCCAAGTGGCCAGGGGATCCCTCCAGCCCCAGCATTTT.

This clone has a single count. The V call is TRBV12-5, the J call TRBJ2-3; a weak D match, TRBD2 (5 bases). The CDR3 has 14 amino acids. V shed 0 bases and J shed 8 bases, with 12 bases lying between them. The germline gives CDR1 LGHNT, CDR2 FRNRAP. CDR3 loop: CASGLVTLAPTQYF. CDR3 coding DNA: TGTGCTAGTGGTTTGGTCACCCTAGCCCCTACGCAGTATTTT.